The 17 T cell receptor beta chains presented below share a single source sample, sequenced in a study of T cells in Graves' hyperthyroidism and ophthalmopathy. Amplified TCR beta CDR3 regions derived from RNA transcripts. With the HTBI primer set, the TCR CDR3 went through a first round of RT-PCR. Each CDR3 protein is one row after TCRdb ran MiXCR on the multiplex PCR reads. The sample gives about 300,000 distinct CDR3 sequences, around a quarter of which show up once; about a quarter is in the top ten. Sequenced input: blood. These receptors were obtained from a man between 35 and 55 years old with Graves' hyperthyroidism that later progressed to Graves' ophthalmopathy.

The chain employs TRBV28 and TRBJ2-4; 10 bases agree with TRBD1. Per germline, CDR1 MDHEN and CDR2 SYDVKM. The CDR3 is 15 amino acids. Germline trimming cut 4 bases from V and 7 bases from J; bases unmatched to any gene: 7. As DNA, the CDR3 is TGTGCCAGCAGTTCCCGACAGGGGGCGCGGAACATTCAGTACTTC. Translated, it gives CASSSRQGARNIQYF.

Ten or more counts support this clonotype. The chain uses TRBV3-1 and TRBJ2-7, with D uncertain. Germline-derived CDR1 and CDR2 are LGHDT and YNNKEL (reference sequence). The ends were cut back, 1 base at V and 4 bases at J, with 11 bases in the middle. The CDR3 loop spans 14 amino acids. The CDR3 coding sequence is TGTGCCAGCAGCCAAGTAGTCACTGGTTACGAGCAGTACTTC. Translating gives CASSQVVTGYEQYF.

The sample holds a few counts of this clonotype. J is TRBJ1-2 and V is TRBV7-2; D gene unclear. The length of the CDR3 is 12 residues. Per the germline V gene, CDR1 is SGHTA and CDR2 is FQGNSA. The V and J ends lost 3 bases and 7 bases respectively, with 9 bases between them. CDR3 sequence (DNA): TGTGCCAGCAGCTTGCCAGGTCGTGGCTACACCTTC. This sequence encodes CASSLPGRGYTF.

This clonotype turned up a few times. The rearrangement joins TRBV5-1 to TRBJ2-7, with 10 positions matching TRBD2. The CDR3 runs 14 residues. CDR1 is SGHRS, CDR2 YFSETQ, per germline. V lost 0 bases to trimming and J lost 6 bases; unmatched junction nucleotides: 3. CDR3 loop: CASSLVGLAAEQYF. In DNA form, the CDR3 reads TGCGCCAGCAGCTTGGTAGGACTAGCGGCCGAGCAGTACTTC.

This clonotype appeared many times. The chain is built from TRBV5-1 and TRBJ1-1; D may be TRBD1 (6 bases). Germline CDR1 SGHRS, CDR2 YFSETQ. The CDR3 has 14 amino acids. V shed 5 bases and J shed 6 bases, with 17 bases lying between them. CDR3 residues: CASRLDRSGPEAFF. The DNA for the CDR3 is TGCGCCAGCAGACTCGACAGGTCGGGCCCTGAAGCTTTCTTT.

This clonotype was seen many times. V and J are TRBV6-5 and TRBJ1-2, with D uncertain. Trimming cost V 5 bases and J 0 bases, with 13 bases left between them. The CDR3 sequence is 15 residues long. Germline-derived CDR1 and CDR2 are MNHEY and SVGAGI. The CDR3: CASSTSGMSNYGYTF. The CDR3 DNA reads TGTGCCAGCAGTACTTCCGGGATGTCTAACTATGGCTACACCTTC.

The chain combines TRBV11-1 with TRBJ2-7, with TRBD2 matching over 10 bases. Germline V gene sequence: CDR1 SGHAT, CDR2 FQDESV (reference sequence). V trimming: 5 bases; J trimming: 3 bases; junction bases outside the gene matches: 10. CDR3 size: 16 residues. The CDR3 loop reads CASSPTASGRSYEQYF. CDR3 nucleotide sequence: TGTGCCAGCAGCCCAACGGCTAGCGGGAGAAGCTACGAGCAGTACTTC.

This clonotype was found once. This chain connects TRBV12-3 or TRBV12-4 to TRBJ1-3; D remains unclear. V lost 3 bases, J lost 2 bases, and 8 bases lay in between. This CDR3 is 14 amino acids long. The DNA of the CDR3 is TGTGCCAGCAGTTTCGCAATTACTGGAAACACCATATATTTT. Its protein is CASSFAITGNTIYF.

This clonotype was counted ten times or more. The chain recombines TRBV12-3 or TRBV12-4 with TRBJ2-2, with TRBD1 matching over 8 bases. The ends lost 5 bases at V and 8 bases at J; junction bases unmatched: 13. The CDR3 contains 16 residues. The DNA for the CDR3 is TGTGCCAGCAGTCCCTCCGGCAGGGGGCAAAAAGGGGAGCTGTTTTTT. Its protein product is CASSPSGRGQKGELFF.

CDR3 amino acids: CASSSRDVGTQYF. In DNA form, the CDR3 reads TGTGCCAGCAGCTCCCGGGACGTGGGGACCCAGTACTTC. The V and J genes are TRBV6-2 or TRBV6-3 and TRBJ2-5; D is possibly TRBD1 or TRBD2 (5 bases each). Germline loops: CDR1 MNHEY, CDR2 SVGEGT. Trimming took 6 bases from V and 7 from J, leaving 15 bases between them. This CDR3 has 13 residues.

This clonotype has at least ten counts. This rearrangement joins TRBV12-3 or TRBV12-4 to TRBJ2-7; the match to TRBD1 covers 11 bases. The CDR3 length is 14 residues. V was pared by 5 bases and J by 4 bases, with 4 bases of the junction left unmatched. This CDR3 reads CASSAGTGGYEQYF. The CDR3 DNA reads as TGTGCCAGCAGTGCCGGGACAGGGGGGTACGAGCAGTACTTC.

This clonotype was recorded many times. The chain carries TRBV6-2 or TRBV6-3 and TRBJ2-2; 8 bases fit TRBD1. Per the germline V gene, CDR1 is MNHEY and CDR2 is SVGEGT. The CDR3 has 18 amino acids. With V trimmed by 7 bases and J by 0 bases, 13 bases remained unmatched. CDR3 loop: CASTERGWDRTNTGELFF. As DNA, the CDR3 is TGTGCCAGCACCGAACGTGGCTGGGACAGGACGAACACCGGGGAGCTGTTTTTT.

This clonotype was counted between two and nine times. The chain couples TRBV12-3 or TRBV12-4 to TRBJ1-3; no firm D call. V lost 7 bases, J lost 4 bases, and 8 bases lay in between. There are 12 residues in the CDR3. Here the CDR3 reads CASNRNGNTIYF. CDR3 bases: TGTGCCAGCAACAGAAACGGAAACACCATATATTTT.

V usage is TRBV20-1 and J usage is TRBJ1-5; D not resolved. V gave up 0 bases and J gave up 5 bases, with 17 bases separating them. Germline assignment: CDR1 DFQATT and CDR2 SNEGSKA (reference sequence). The CDR3 has 16 residues. The DNA of the CDR3 is TGCAGTGCTAGAGAATCCCTATCCTTGGGAGATCAGCCCCAGCATTTT. It is translated as CSARESLSLGDQPQHF.

The chain links TRBV29-1 to TRBJ2-7; D not resolved. The CDR3 is made up of 12 amino acids. The ends were cut back, 6 bases at V and 0 bases at J, with 9 bases in the middle. Germline CDR1 reads SQVTM; CDR2 reads ANQGSEA. CDR3 DNA: TGCAGCGTACACGGTAGCTCCTACGAGCAGTACTTC. It encodes CSVHGSSYEQYF.

This sequence joins TRBV6-1 and TRBJ2-7, with TRBD2 identical over 9 bases. The germline V gene encodes CDR1 MNHNS and CDR2 SASEGT. With V trimmed by 7 bases and J by 6 bases, 10 bases remained unmatched. The CDR3 is made up of 14 amino acids. CDR3 loop: CASTAASGTGEQYF. CDR3 nucleotides: TGTGCCAGCACTGCGGCTAGCGGGACCGGCGAGCAGTACTTC.

This clonotype was seen many times. V usage is TRBV2 and J usage is TRBJ1-2; no reliable D call. This CDR3 is built from 14 residues. Trimming took off 6 bases at V and 5 bases at J, with 16 bases between the two ends. Germline V gives CDR1 SNHLY, CDR2 FYNNEI. The CDR3 spells CASRKGGPQYGYTF. CDR3 DNA sequence: TGTGCCAGCAGGAAGGGCGGGCCGCAATATGGCTACACCTTC.